Below, 20 T cell receptor beta chains from the same sample are listed, as sequenced in a study of T cell repertoires in cytomegalovirus infection. TCRdb fed the reads into MiXCR, producing one record per CDR3 protein. The sample yields fewer than 1,000,000 distinct CDR3 sequences, 30% to 40% seen once. No antigen has been identified for these receptors. The sample here was cultured CD8+ T cells from PBMCs, taken from culture after CMV antigen stimulation. Receptor source: a human donor in good health (CMV status not recorded). Some clones in this sample may be carry-over from other donors' samples.

The chain joins TRBV20-1 to TRBJ1-6; tentatively, D is TRBD1 (6 bases). The CDR3 totals 15 residues. Germline-derived CDR1 and CDR2 are DFQATT and SNEGSKA (reference sequence). The ends were cut back, 0 bases at V and 1 base at J, with 7 bases in the middle. The CDR3 is CSAREGASYNSPLHF. The DNA of the CDR3 is TGCAGTGCTAGAGAGGGGGCATCCTATAATTCACCCCTCCACTTT.

The chain links TRBV10-3 to TRBJ2-7, with 7 nucleotides matching TRBD2. Trimming at V came to 6 bases and at J to 6 bases, leaving 14 bases not matched to a gene. The germline V gene has CDR1 ENHRY and CDR2 SYGVKD. This CDR3 spans 15 amino acids. The CDR3 sequence is CAISPAAGRGGEQYF. The CDR3 DNA sequence: TGTGCCATCAGCCCCGCCGCGGGGAGGGGAGGCGAGCAGTACTTC.

This clonotype was detected ten times or more. The rearrangement links TRBV7-2 to TRBJ1-2, with a tentative D call TRBD1 (5 bases). The V gene's germline CDR1 is SGHTA and CDR2 FQGNSA. The length of the CDR3 is 13 residues. Trimming removed 6 bases at V and 2 bases at J, with 10 bases between. The CDR3 region is CASSLGENYGYTF. The DNA for the CDR3 is TGTGCCAGCAGTCTAGGGGAGAACTATGGCTACACCTTC.

As to this clonotype: This may come from a read error, since a much larger clone is one base off. The chain combines TRBV7-6 with TRBJ1-1; 9 bases align to TRBD1. Germline V gene sequence: CDR1 SGHVS, CDR2 FNYEAQ. J gave up 5 bases and V 6 bases, and 7 bases lay outside the gene matches. The CDR3 length is 14 residues. The CDR3, as DNA: TGTGCCAGCAGTCAACAGGGGGCGAAGACTGAAGCTTTCTTT. Amino acid sequence: CASSQQGAKTEAFF.

The chain uses TRBV6-2 or TRBV6-3 and TRBJ1-5, with D uncertain. Trimming removed 7 bases from V and 5 bases from J, with 12 bases in between. The CDR3 consists of 13 residues. Germline V gene data show CDR1 as MNHEY and CDR2 as SVGEGT. The CDR3 is CASIEGEDQPQHF. CDR3 sequence (DNA): TGTGCCAGCATCGAGGGTGAGGATCAGCCCCAGCATTTT.

The chain joins TRBV6-5 to TRBJ2-6; D not certain. This CDR3 region has 17 residues. Germline V gives CDR1 MNHEY, CDR2 SVGAGI. Trimming removed 7 bases from V and 0 bases from J, with 16 bases in between. In DNA form, the CDR3 reads TGTGCCAGCATCTACTATGATGGGGACTCTGGGGCCAACGTCCTGACTTTC. This gives the protein CASIYYDGDSGANVLTF.

This clonotype was seen only a few times. The chain links TRBV6-5 to TRBJ2-2, with 11 bases aligning to TRBD1. The CDR3 runs to 16 residues. Germline CDR1 reads MNHEY; CDR2 reads SVGAGI. Trimming at V came to 0 bases and at J to 7 bases, leaving 4 bases not matched to a gene. In DNA, the CDR3 is TGTGCCAGCAGTTACTCCGGACAGGGGGCTTTCGGGGAGCTGTTTTTT. It is translated as CASSYSGQGAFGELFF.

This clonotype was detected only a few times. DNA for the CDR3: TGTGCCAGCACCCCGAGGGGGTCCAATGAGCAGTTCTTC. It codes for CASTPRGSNEQFF. The rearrangement links TRBV6-5 to TRBJ2-1; D may be TRBD1 (6 bases). Trimming cost V 7 bases and J 6 bases, with 13 bases left between them. The CDR3 loop spans 13 amino acids. Germline lookup yields CDR1 MNHEY and CDR2 SVGAGI.

The chain uses TRBV5-6 and TRBJ1-6, with 7 bases fitting TRBD1. There are 15 residues in the CDR3. Germline V lookup: CDR1 SGHDT, CDR2 YYEEEE. The junction had 7 bases not matched to a gene; V was cut back by 0 bases and J by 10 bases. The CDR3 DNA reads as TGTGCCAGCAGCTTGGATAGGGGGCTGAAATCACCCCTCCACTTT. Protein: CASSLDRGLKSPLHF.

The gene calls are TRBV5-1 and TRBJ2-3; 10 nucleotides line up with TRBD1. Germline CDR1 reads SGHRS; CDR2 reads YFSETQ. The J segment lost 4 bases and the V segment lost 6 bases, leaving 5 bases of the junction unmatched. CDR3 size: 14 residues. The CDR3 spells CASIRQGAPDTQYF. In DNA form, the CDR3 reads TGCGCCAGCATTCGACAGGGGGCCCCAGATACGCAGTATTTT.

This clonotype was counted between two and nine times. The rearrangement links TRBV28 to TRBJ2-5; weak D call: TRBD1 (6 bases). V was pared by 3 bases and J by 0 bases, with 23 bases between. The CDR3 extends over 19 amino acids. The germline CDR1 and CDR2 sequences are MDHEN and SYDVKM. Written as DNA, the CDR3 is TGTGCCAGCAGTTTCCGCCAGGGGACCCACCGTAGATACCAAGAGACCCAGTACTTC. It is translated as CASSFRQGTHRRYQETQYF.

The chain carries TRBV7-6 and TRBJ2-3; tentatively, D is TRBD2 (6 bases). The CDR3 is 13 residues long. Trimming left V 5 bases short and J 6 bases short, with 12 bases between. The V gene's germline CDR1 is SGHVS and CDR2 FNYEAQ. CDR3 DNA: TGTGCCAGCAGCGCCGCCCTAGCGGATACGCAGTATTTT. It codes for CASSAALADTQYF.

This chain connects TRBV24-1 to TRBJ2-2; 8 bases are a match to TRBD1. Germline-derived CDR1 and CDR2 are KGHDR and SFDVKD. V lost 1 base and J lost 5; bases outside the gene matches: 8. CDR3 size: 17 residues. The CDR3 bases are TGTGCCACCAGTGATTTCGGACAGGGCCCCCCGACCGGGGAGCTGTTTTTT. Protein: CATSDFGQGPPTGELFF.

The chain links TRBV6-8 to TRBJ1-3; 7 bases are shared with TRBD1. In germline, CDR1 is MNHGY, CDR2 SAAAGT. V lost 6 bases and J lost 6; bases outside the gene matches: 14. There are 16 residues in the CDR3. The CDR3, as DNA: TGTGCCAGCAGCATCTTTTCGACAGGGACTCAAAACACCATATATTTT. As protein: CASSIFSTGTQNTIYF.

Many counts were recorded for this clonotype. The V gene is TRBV7-2, the J gene TRBJ2-1, with D unclear. The V end lost 5 bases, the J end lost 4 bases, and 12 bases lay between the germline ends. From germline, CDR1 is SGHTA and CDR2 FQGNSA. This CDR3 has 14 residues. The CDR3 bases are TGTGCCAGCAGCCCCCGCGAAGCGTACAATGAGCAGTTCTTC. Protein: CASSPREAYNEQFF.

This clonotype has only a few counts. The chain links TRBV6-1 to TRBJ2-1; a possible D gene is TRBD1 (7 bases). The CDR3 covers 14 residues. Trimming cost V 7 bases and J 10 bases, with 20 bases left between them. Germline-derived CDR1 and CDR2 are MNHNS and SASEGT. The CDR3 nucleotides are TGTGCCAGCAAAGACGGAGGGGGCATCTGGGAGCAGTTCTTC. This translates into CASKDGGGIWEQFF.

On this clonotype itself: Germline and junction disagree at one end, which may indicate a read error. The chain links TRBV4-3 to TRBJ2-5; D is perhaps TRBD1 or TRBD2 (6 bases each). Germline CDR1 reads LGHNA; CDR2 reads YSLEER. CDR3 size: 18 residues. CDR3 sequence (DNA): TGCGCCAGCAGCCAAGATATGGGGTGGGGGGCAAGCGAAGAGACCCAGTGCTTC. This translates into CASSQDMGWGASEETQCF.

On this clonotype: A clone one base away is much larger, so this may be a read error. The CDR3 loop reads CANSPGAAYNEQFF. The CDR3 DNA reads as TGTGCCAACAGCCCGGGGGCAGCATACAATGAGCAGTTCTTC. The chain employs TRBV7-2 and TRBJ2-1; the D call may be TRBD1 or TRBD2 (6 bases each). Germline CDR1 is SGHTA and CDR2 is FQGNSA. CDR3 length equals 14 residues. The variable domain in full, completed from reference TRBV7-2 and TRBJ2-1, reads GAGVSQSPSNKVTEKGKDVELRCDPISGHTALYWYRQSLGQGLEFLIYFQGNSAPDKSGLPSDRFSAERTGGSVSTLTIQRTQQEDSAVYLCANSPGAAYNEQFFGPGTRLTVL.

The chain joins TRBV29-1 to TRBJ2-2; the D gene is possibly TRBD2 (5 bases). The CDR3 runs to 13 residues. Per germline, CDR1 SQVTM and CDR2 ANQGSEA. Trimming took 6 bases from V and 3 from J, leaving 11 bases between them. The CDR3: CSVQSGDTGELFF. The CDR3 coding sequence is TGCAGCGTCCAATCCGGGGACACCGGGGAGCTGTTTTTT.

The rearrangement links TRBV15 to TRBJ2-5; 9 bases agree with TRBD2. Germline assignment: CDR1 LNHNV and CDR2 YYDKDF (reference sequence). V lost 6 bases and J lost 0; bases outside the gene matches: 17. The CDR3 covers 19 residues. CDR3 DNA sequence: TGTGCCACCAGTCGGACTAGCGAGCCAAATTGGAGAAACCAAGAGACCCAGTACTTC. This gives the protein CATSRTSEPNWRNQETQYF.